This paragraph covers one TCR beta chain sequence. This clone has a count of ten or more. What this receptor recognizes is not known. No much larger clonotype is one base removed from it; base qualities were not supplied. The identical CDR3 is also encoded by other nucleotide sequences in the sample. Library generation was performed with PCR. Sequencing took place on an Illumina HiSeq 4000. The TCR beta-chain CDR3 region of each patient was profiled by high-throughput sequencing. On the authors' methods: The researchers built a classifier to tell apart papillary thyroid cancer patients with distant metastasis, based on CDR3 differences among clinicopathological groups. Repertoire diversity was assessed with the Shannon index, and tumor-blood repertoire similarity with the Morisita-Horn index. TCRdb passed the public sequencing reads through fastp at Q25 and MiXCR, retaining productive beta sequences. It is TCRdb's table, rather than the study itself, that gives the V and J calls and clone size. This sample comprises tens of thousands of clones, about a sixth of them detected only once. Around a tenth of the sample rests with the top ten.

Clipping removes 3 bases from V and 4 bases from J, with 9 as the unmatched junction base count. From a lookup of the germline V gene (reference sequence), CDR1 and CDR2 are DFQATT and SNEGSKA. The CDR3, cysteine through phenylalanine, is 14 amino acids long. Solely the CDR3 DNA is kept, with 42 bases framed from the first base. No treatment had been received by any patient before thyroid surgery. The study retrospectively analysed patient clinical samples collected from the early 2010s to the late 2010s using T-cell receptor beta sequencing. The data stem from a study of metastatic and nonmetastatic thyroid tumors (TCRdb year 2020). Notes on the research overall: Repertoires from peripheral blood and from tumor or nodule tissue samples of malignant and benign thyroid patients were compared. Overall results and qualifications from the work: TCR beta diversity was reported as significantly higher in malignant tumors than in benign nodules, in both blood and tumor samples.

Recombination linked TRBV20-1 to TRBJ2-7; 7 junctional bases match TRBD2. Sequenced: tumor tissue. The sequence came from a female donor with papillary thyroid cancer or a benign thyroid nodule (not recorded which). Some clones in this sample may be carry-over from other donors' samples. The CDR3 loop reads CSARAAGGSYEQYF. The sequenced DNA is TGCAGTGCTAGGGCCGCGGGCGGGAGTTACGAGCAGTACTTC.